This T cell receptor (beta chain) was recorded in a study of shared clonotypes between healthy human individuals. Overall study context: Ranging from 18 to 49 in age, donors were two women and three men.

An even split of each subset's genomic DNA across several immunoSEQ plates was performed. Sequencing used immunoSEQ multiplex PCR; TCRdb keeps in-frame clones, though not all of them. The top ten hold 0.11% of the sample, which has about 590,000 clones, 95% to 96% seen once. The V end was cut by 1 base, the J end by 6 bases, with 9 bases between. The CDR3 spans 13 residues. The germline V gene has CDR1 SQVTM and CDR2 ANQGSEA. The naive CD8 fraction comprised CD45RO-negative cells positively selected for CCR7 and excluded terminally differentiated effector memory CD45RA+ cells. Material for sequencing was naive CD8+ T cells sorted from blood. The chain combines TRBV29-1 with TRBJ2-2; D is ambiguous. This clonotype originated in a woman under 40 in good health. Here the CDR3 DNA reads TGCAGCGTTGAAGCTTTGGTCTCCGGGGAGCTGTTTTTT. It yields the protein CSVEALVSGELFF.